This is a list of T cell receptor beta chains from one sample in a study of cytomegalovirus exposure and HLA in healthy donors. This table comes from immunoSEQ multiplex PCR, and its TCRdb copy is limited to in-frame clones, with some not included. The table includes some 130,000 clones, roughly three quarters detected once. Sequencing was carried out using PBMCs. Receptors were obtained from a man between 25 and 39 years old in good health and CMV-seronegative. The CDR3 runs from the conserved cysteine through the conserved F or W. Fields, in order: J gene, V gene, CDR3 length, D gene, clone size, CDR3 DNA, CDR3 protein. A D gene is named only where the DNA matches it firmly. The size entry is marked missing in some rows and otherwise reads once, few, many or a size class.

j_gene: TRBJ2-7; v_gene: TRBV5-5; len: 14; d_gene: .; abundance: .; CDR3nt: TGTGCCAGCAGCTCATCCAGGGGTTTAGACGAGCAGTACTTC; CDR3aa: CASSSSRGLDEQYF
j_gene: TRBJ2-7; v_gene: TRBV28; len: 17; d_gene: .; abundance: .; CDR3nt: TGTGCCAGCAGCTCCCCGACAGACGTGGCTAGCGTAAACAAGCAGTACTTC; CDR3aa: CASSSPTDVASVNKQYF
j_gene: TRBJ2-3; v_gene: TRBV30; len: 13; d_gene: TRBD1; abundance: .; CDR3nt: TGTGCCTGGACGGAACAGGGGGCAGATACGCAGTATTTT; CDR3aa: CAWTEQGADTQYF
j_gene: TRBJ1-2; v_gene: TRBV28; len: 13; d_gene: .; abundance: .; CDR3nt: TGTGCCAGCAGTTCCGGGACATCCTATGGCTACACCTTC; CDR3aa: CASSSGTSYGYTF
j_gene: TRBJ2-7; v_gene: TRBV7-9; len: 14; d_gene: TRBD1; abundance: .; CDR3nt: TGTGCCAGCAGCTCTACAGGGGACTCCTACGAGCAGTACTTC; CDR3aa: CASSSTGDSYEQYF
j_gene: TRBJ2-1; v_gene: TRBV5-4; len: 16; d_gene: TRBD2; abundance: few; CDR3nt: TGTGCCAGCTCTACGAGGGCGGGAGGGTCCTACAATGAGCAGTTCTTC; CDR3aa: CASSTRAGGSYNEQFF
j_gene: TRBJ2-1; v_gene: TRBV2; len: 16; d_gene: TRBD1; abundance: .; CDR3nt: TGTGCCAGCCACCCCCCCACAGGGGCCGCCTACAATGAGCAGTTCTTC; CDR3aa: CASHPPTGAAYNEQFF
j_gene: TRBJ2-7; v_gene: TRBV11-3; len: 13; d_gene: TRBD1; abundance: .; CDR3nt: TGTGCCAGCAGCGCACAGGGGGTCAACGAGCAGTACTTC; CDR3aa: CASSAQGVNEQYF
j_gene: TRBJ2-7; v_gene: TRBV7-2; len: 15; d_gene: .; abundance: .; CDR3nt: TGTGCCAGCAGCTCTAGGACAGATGGACCCTACGAGCAGTACTTC; CDR3aa: CASSSRTDGPYEQYF
j_gene: TRBJ1-5; v_gene: TRBV30; len: 13; d_gene: .; abundance: .; CDR3nt: TGTGCCTGGAGTGGCGATAGCAATCAGCCCCAGCATTTT; CDR3aa: CAWSGDSNQPQHF
j_gene: TRBJ1-1; v_gene: TRBV13; len: 13; d_gene: .; abundance: .; CDR3nt: TGTGCCAGCAGCTTTAACGGGAACACTGAAGCTTTCTTT; CDR3aa: CASSFNGNTEAFF
j_gene: TRBJ2-3; v_gene: TRBV28; len: 15; d_gene: .; abundance: .; CDR3nt: TGTGCCAGCAGTCCCCCCGCGGGGCACACAGATACGCAGTATTTT; CDR3aa: CASSPPAGHTDTQYF
j_gene: TRBJ2-1; v_gene: TRBV15; len: 16; d_gene: TRBD2; abundance: .; CDR3nt: TGTGCCACCAGCAGCCACCTAGCGGAGGGATACAATGAGCAGTTCTTC; CDR3aa: CATSSHLAEGYNEQFF
j_gene: TRBJ1-2; v_gene: TRBV6-4; len: 12; d_gene: TRBD1; abundance: .; CDR3nt: TGTGTCCCGGCCGGGACAGTCTATGGCTACACCTTC; CDR3aa: CVPAGTVYGYTF
j_gene: TRBJ2-1; v_gene: TRBV7-8; len: 15; d_gene: .; abundance: .; CDR3nt: TGTGCCAGCAGCTTAGCGCTTGGAGCCCACAATGAGCAGTTCTTC; CDR3aa: CASSLALGAHNEQFF